This T cell receptor (beta chain) was sequenced during a study of CD4 T cells in relation to SARS-CoV-2 and coronaviruses. Across the whole study: The negative reference was HIV-1 Nef peptide pool or peptide-free culture. General study results and limits: Crossreactive clones expanded significantly less to SARS-CoV-2 than monoreactive clones.

CD4+ T cells from unexposed donors were obtained before the COVID-19 pandemic (2011-2018). After roughly ten days of culture, CD4+ T cells were isolated. Testing used SARS-CoV-2 S/N and four cold-coronavirus spikes on unexposed-donor CD4+ T cells, cells permitting. A remark on this clone: Its antigen is undetermined.

Profiled with immunoSEQ multiplex PCR; TCRdb holds only in-frame clones, not every one. The sample shows roughly 31,000 clones, roughly 78% of them seen only once. V lost 6 bases to trimming and J lost 3 bases; unmatched junction nucleotides: 10. CDR3 length equals 15 residues. Germline CDR1 and CDR2: SGHAT and FQNNGV. V gene TRBV11-2 combines with J gene TRBJ2-7, with 8 bases that match TRBD1. The sequence was collected from a human donor in good health. Sequencing was carried out using CD4+ T cells from PBMCs, cultured in vitro. DNA for the CDR3: TGTGCCAGCAGTCCTTTAAGGGACAGGCTCTACGAGCAGTACTTC. Its translation is CASSPLRDRLYEQYF.